This TCR beta chain was identified in a study of CD8 T cells in ankylosing spondylitis. Findings and limits, study-wide: Among TCR beta sequences, a motif of fewer than 10 highly homologous variants appeared characteristic of ankylosing spondylitis blood. Reportedly, significant enrichment of disease-linked clones occurred in matched ankylosing spondylitis synovial fluid.

Preparation of TCR beta libraries was done by quantitative 5'-RACE with molecular barcodes. MiXCR, applied by TCRdb to the 5' RACE reads, yields one record per CDR3 protein. The table has about 7,000 distinct CDR3 sequences, roughly 2.8% seen once. This clonotype occurred many times. Its antigen is not identified. This TCR derives from a female donor with ankylosing spondylitis or in good health (not recorded which). Source material: blood, either unsorted or a sorted T cell fraction (not recorded which).

CDR3 DNA: TGTGCCAGCAGCGCCTTGACAGGGGATACGCAGTATTTT. As protein: CASSALTGDTQYF. This chain connects TRBV9 to TRBJ2-3; 7 nucleotides agree with TRBD1. CDR3 length: 13 residues. The J segment lost 6 bases and the V segment lost 3 bases, leaving 4 bases of the junction unmatched. Per germline, CDR1 SGDLS and CDR2 YYNGEE.